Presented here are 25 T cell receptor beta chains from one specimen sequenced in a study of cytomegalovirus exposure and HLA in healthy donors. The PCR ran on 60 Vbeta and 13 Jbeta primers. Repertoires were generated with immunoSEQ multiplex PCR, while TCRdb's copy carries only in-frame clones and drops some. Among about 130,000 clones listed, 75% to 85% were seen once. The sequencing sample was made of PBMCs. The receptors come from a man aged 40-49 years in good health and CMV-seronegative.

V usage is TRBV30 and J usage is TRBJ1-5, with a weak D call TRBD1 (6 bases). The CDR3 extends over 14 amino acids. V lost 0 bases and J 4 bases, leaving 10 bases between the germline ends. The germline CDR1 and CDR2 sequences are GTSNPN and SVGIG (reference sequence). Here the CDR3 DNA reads TGTGCCTGGAGTGTACAGGGTTCAAATCAGCCCCAGCATTTT. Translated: CAWSVQGSNQPQHF.

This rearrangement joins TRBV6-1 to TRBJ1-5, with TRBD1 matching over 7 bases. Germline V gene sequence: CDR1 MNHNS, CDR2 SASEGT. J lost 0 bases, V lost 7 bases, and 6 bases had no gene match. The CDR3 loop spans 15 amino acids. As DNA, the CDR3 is TGTGCCAGCAAAGGGACAGAATATAGCAATCAGCCCCAGCATTTT. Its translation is CASKGTEYSNQPQHF.

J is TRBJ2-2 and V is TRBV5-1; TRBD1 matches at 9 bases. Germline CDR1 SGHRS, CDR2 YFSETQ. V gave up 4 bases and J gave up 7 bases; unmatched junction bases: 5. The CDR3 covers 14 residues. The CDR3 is CASSAGQGNGELFF. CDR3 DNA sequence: TGCGCCAGCAGCGCGGGACAGGGCAACGGGGAGCTGTTTTTT.

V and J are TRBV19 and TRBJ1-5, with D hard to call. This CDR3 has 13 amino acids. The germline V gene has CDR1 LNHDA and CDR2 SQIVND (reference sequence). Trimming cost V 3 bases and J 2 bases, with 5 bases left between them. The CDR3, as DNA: TGTGCCAGTAGTATGCAGGGCAATCAGCCCCAGCATTTT. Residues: CASSMQGNQPQHF.

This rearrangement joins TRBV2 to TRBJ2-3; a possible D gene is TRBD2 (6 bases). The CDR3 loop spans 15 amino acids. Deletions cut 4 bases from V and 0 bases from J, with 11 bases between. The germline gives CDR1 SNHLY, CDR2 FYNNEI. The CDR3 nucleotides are TGTGCCAGCAGTGTACAGCGGGCAAGCACAGATACGCAGTATTTT. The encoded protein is CASSVQRASTDTQYF. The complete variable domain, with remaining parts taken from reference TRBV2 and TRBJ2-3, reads EPEVTQTPSHQVTQMGQEVILRCVPISNHLYFYWYRQILGQKVEFLVSFYNNEISEKSEIFDDQFSVERPDGSNFTLKIRSTKLEDSAMYFCASSVQRASTDTQYFGPGTRLTVL.

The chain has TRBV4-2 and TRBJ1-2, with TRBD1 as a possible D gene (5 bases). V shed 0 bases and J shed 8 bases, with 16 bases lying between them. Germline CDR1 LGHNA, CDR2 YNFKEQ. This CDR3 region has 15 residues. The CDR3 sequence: CASSQEPGNQYGYTF. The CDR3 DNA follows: TGTGCCAGCAGCCAAGAGCCAGGGAATCAGTACGGCTACACCTTC.

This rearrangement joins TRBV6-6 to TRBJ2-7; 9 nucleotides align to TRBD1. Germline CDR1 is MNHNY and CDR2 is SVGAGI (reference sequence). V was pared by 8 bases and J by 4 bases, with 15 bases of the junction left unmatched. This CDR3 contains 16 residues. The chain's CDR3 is CASLGGAGQGLYEQYF. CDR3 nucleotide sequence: TGTGCCAGCCTCGGGGGTGCGGGACAGGGTCTATACGAGCAGTACTTC.

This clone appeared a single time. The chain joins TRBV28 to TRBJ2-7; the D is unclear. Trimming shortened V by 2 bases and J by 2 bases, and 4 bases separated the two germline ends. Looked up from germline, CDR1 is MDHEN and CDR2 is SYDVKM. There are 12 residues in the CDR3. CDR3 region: CASSLLTYEQYF. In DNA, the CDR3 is TGTGCCAGCAGTTTACTTACCTACGAGCAGTACTTC.

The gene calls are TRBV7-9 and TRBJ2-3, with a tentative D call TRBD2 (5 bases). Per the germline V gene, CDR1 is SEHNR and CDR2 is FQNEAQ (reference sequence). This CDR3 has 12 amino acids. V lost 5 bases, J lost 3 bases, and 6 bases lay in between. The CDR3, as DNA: TGTGCCAGCAGCGAGGGTACAGATACGCAGTATTTT. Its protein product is CASSEGTDTQYF.

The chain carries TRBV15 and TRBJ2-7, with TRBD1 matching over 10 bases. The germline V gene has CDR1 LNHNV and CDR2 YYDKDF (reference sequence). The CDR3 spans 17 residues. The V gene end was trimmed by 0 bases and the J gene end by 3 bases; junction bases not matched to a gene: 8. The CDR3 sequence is CATSRDPPDRGIYEQYF. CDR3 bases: TGTGCCACCAGCAGAGATCCCCCGGACAGGGGGATCTACGAGCAGTACTTC.

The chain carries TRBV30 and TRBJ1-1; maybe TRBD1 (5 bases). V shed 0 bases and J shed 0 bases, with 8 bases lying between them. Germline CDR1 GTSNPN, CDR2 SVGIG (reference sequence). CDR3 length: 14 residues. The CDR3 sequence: CAWSVGLMNTEAFF. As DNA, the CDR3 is TGTGCCTGGAGTGTGGGACTGATGAACACTGAAGCTTTCTTT.

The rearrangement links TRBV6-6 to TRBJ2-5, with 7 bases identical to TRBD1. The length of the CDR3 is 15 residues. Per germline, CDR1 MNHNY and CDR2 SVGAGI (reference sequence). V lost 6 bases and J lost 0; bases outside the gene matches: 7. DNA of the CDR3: TGTGCCAGCAGCACCGGGACAGAGTACCAAGAGACCCAGTACTTC. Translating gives CASSTGTEYQETQYF.

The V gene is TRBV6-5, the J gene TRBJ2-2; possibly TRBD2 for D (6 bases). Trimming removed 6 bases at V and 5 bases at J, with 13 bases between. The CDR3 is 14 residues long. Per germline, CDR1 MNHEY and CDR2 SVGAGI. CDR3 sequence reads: CASRRDLATGELFF. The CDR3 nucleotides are TGTGCCAGCAGACGCGACCTAGCGACCGGGGAGCTGTTTTTT.

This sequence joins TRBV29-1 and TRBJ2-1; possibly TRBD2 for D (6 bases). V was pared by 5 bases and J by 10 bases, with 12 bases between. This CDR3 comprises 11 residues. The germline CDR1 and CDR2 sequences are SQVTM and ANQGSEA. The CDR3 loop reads CSVHNGLEQFF. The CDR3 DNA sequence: TGCAGCGTTCACAATGGACTAGAGCAGTTCTTC.

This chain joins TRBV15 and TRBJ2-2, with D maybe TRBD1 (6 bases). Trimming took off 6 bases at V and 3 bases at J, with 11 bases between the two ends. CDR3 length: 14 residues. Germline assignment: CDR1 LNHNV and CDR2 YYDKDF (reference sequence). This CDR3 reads CATSTGHYTGELFF. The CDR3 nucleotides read TGTGCCACCAGTACGGGACACTACACCGGGGAGCTGTTTTTT.

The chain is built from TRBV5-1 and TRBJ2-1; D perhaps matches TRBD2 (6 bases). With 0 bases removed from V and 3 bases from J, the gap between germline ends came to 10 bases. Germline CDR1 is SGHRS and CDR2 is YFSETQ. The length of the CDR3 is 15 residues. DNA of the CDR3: TGCGCCAGCAGCTTGGTGGGGAGGATCTACAATGAGCAGTTCTTC. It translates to CASSLVGRIYNEQFF.

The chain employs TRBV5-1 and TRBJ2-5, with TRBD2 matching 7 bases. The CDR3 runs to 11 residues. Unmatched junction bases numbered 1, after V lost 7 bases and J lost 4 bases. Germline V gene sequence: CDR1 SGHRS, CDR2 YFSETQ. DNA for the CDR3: TGCGCCAGCGGGGGGGGAGAGACCCAGTACTTC. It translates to CASGGGETQYF.

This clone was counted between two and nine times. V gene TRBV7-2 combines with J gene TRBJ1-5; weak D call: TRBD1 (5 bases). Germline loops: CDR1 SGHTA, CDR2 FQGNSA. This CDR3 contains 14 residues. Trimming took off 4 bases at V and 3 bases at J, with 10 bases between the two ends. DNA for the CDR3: TGTGCCAGCAGCTGGGGGGGAACCAATCAGCCCCAGCATTTT. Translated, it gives CASSWGGTNQPQHF.

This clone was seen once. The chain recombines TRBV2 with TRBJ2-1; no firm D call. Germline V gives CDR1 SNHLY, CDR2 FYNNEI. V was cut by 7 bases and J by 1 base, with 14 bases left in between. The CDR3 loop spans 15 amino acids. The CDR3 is CASKESIISYNEQFF. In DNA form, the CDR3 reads TGTGCCAGCAAGGAGAGTATCATTTCCTACAATGAGCAGTTCTTC.

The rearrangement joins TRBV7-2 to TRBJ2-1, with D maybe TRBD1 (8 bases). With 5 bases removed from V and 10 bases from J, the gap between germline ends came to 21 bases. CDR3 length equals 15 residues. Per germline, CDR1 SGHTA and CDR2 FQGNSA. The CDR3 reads CASSLQGGLAREQFF. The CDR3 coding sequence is TGTGCCAGCAGCCTACAGGGGGGGCTAGCGAGAGAGCAGTTCTTC. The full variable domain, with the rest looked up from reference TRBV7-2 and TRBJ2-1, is GAGVSQSPSNKVTEKGKDVELRCDPISGHTALYWYRQSLGQGLEFLIYFQGNSAPDKSGLPSDRFSAERTGGSVSTLTIQRTQQEDSAVYLCASSLQGGLAREQFFGPGTRLTVL.

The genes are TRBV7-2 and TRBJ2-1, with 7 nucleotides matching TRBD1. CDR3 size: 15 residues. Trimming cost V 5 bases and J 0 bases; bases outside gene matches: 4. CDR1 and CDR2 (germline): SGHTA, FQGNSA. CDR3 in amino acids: CASSRQGYSYNEQFF. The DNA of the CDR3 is TGTGCCAGCAGCCGACAGGGTTACTCCTACAATGAGCAGTTCTTC.

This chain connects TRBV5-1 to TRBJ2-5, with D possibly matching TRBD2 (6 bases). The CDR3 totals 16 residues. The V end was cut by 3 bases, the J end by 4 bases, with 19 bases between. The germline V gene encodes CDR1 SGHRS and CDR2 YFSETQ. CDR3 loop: CASSSIGLPQGETQYF. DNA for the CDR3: TGCGCCAGCAGCTCCATCGGACTACCCCAGGGAGAGACCCAGTACTTC.

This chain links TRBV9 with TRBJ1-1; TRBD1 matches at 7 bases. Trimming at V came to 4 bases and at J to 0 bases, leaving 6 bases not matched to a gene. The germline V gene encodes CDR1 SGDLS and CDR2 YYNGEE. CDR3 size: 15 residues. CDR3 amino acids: CASSPTGQLNTEAFF. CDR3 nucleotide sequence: TGTGCCAGCAGCCCAACGGGACAGTTGAACACTGAAGCTTTCTTT.

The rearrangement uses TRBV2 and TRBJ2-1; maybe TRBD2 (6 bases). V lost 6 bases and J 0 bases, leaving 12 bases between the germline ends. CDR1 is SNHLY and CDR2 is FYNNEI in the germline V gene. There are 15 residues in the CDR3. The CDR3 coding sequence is TGTGCCAGCAGGGGGGACTCGTCCTCCTACAATGAGCAGTTCTTC. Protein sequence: CASRGDSSSYNEQFF.

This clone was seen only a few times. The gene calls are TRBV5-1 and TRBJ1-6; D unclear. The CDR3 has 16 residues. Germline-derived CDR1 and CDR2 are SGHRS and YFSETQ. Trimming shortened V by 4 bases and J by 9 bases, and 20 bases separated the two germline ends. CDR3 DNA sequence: TGCGCCAGCAGCGCTGGGTTTGGAGGTAGCAGTTCACCCCTCCACTTT. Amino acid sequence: CASSAGFGGSSSPLHF.